This TCR beta chain was profiled in a study of regulatory T cells in long-lasting Graves disease. Study-wide results and caveats: Compared with new cases, persistent Graves' patients showed reduced TCR diversity.

To note about this clonotype: The antigen remains unidentified. This likely comes from a read error, as the CDR3 has no conserved phenylalanine or tryptophan at its end.

Time point defined: newly diagnosed GD, antithyroid drugs for less than 3 months. Making the TCR library involved RNA that had been extracted from PBMCs. The CDR3 covers 15 residues. Germline CDR1 SGHRS, CDR2 YFSETQ. Germline trimming cut 1 base from V and 5 bases from J; bases unmatched to any gene: 7. For TCR beta, libraries came from iRepertoire HTBI primers and Arm-PCR of CDR3 regions. TCRdb re-called the multiplex PCR reads with MiXCR, one entry per CDR3 protein. The sample includes approximately 350,000 distinct CDR3 sequences, 16% of them seen just once. These records were also assigned to another study, of T cells in Graves' hyperthyroidism and ophthalmopathy. From that report: The study used the HTBI primer set for a first-round RT-PCR of the TCR CDR3. A model of 13 V-J pairs discriminated ophthalmopathy from stable hyperthyroidism.

The sample here was peripheral blood mononuclear cells (PBMCs), taken at new diagnosis, from a patient treated with antithyroid drugs. The sequence derives from a man in his forties with Graves disease. The rearrangement links TRBV5-1 to TRBJ2-5, with TRBD2 matching 8 bases. In nucleotides, the CDR3 is TGCGCCAGCAGCTTGATGTCGCGGGGGGATGAGACCCAGTACTCC. As protein: CASSLMSRGDETQYS.